Reported below is one T cell receptor (beta chain). Authors' analysis steps: Using reference gene primer amplification, nucleated cell counts were estimated. The assay was immunoSEQ multiplex PCR, and TCRdb's table has in-frame clones only and misses some. That table furnishes V, J and clone size, whereas the DNA furnished D and trimming. Here the sample spans 150,000 to 200,000 clones, about 88% being singletons. The entry originates in a study of blood T cell repertoires in COVID-19. Study details: Sample material is recorded as cDNA or gDNA derived from T cells, B-cell-depleted T cells, or PBMCs.

Enrolled through a virtual design, the participants were between 18 and 89 years of age and came from under 30 US areas. The receptor comes from a woman under 30 who had recovered from COVID-19. Sample: PBMCs or T cells enriched from blood (not recorded which).

The CDR3 region has the DNA TGTGCCAGCAGCCTGGACAGGGGTGAGCAGTACTTC. Translating gives CASSLDRGEQYF. V gene TRBV28 combines with J gene TRBJ2-7; 9 nucleotides line up with TRBD1. This CDR3 is 12 amino acids long. The V gene end was trimmed by 6 bases and the J gene end by 7 bases; junction bases not matched to a gene: 4. In germline, CDR1 is MDHEN, CDR2 SYDVKM. Using reference TRBV28 and TRBJ2-7 for the parts outside the CDR3, the full variable domain is DVKVTQSSRYLVKRTGEKVFLECVQDMDHENMFWYRQDPGLGLRLIYFSYDVKMKEKGDIPEGYSVSREKKERFSLILESASTNQTSMYLCASSLDRGEQYFGPGTRLTVT.